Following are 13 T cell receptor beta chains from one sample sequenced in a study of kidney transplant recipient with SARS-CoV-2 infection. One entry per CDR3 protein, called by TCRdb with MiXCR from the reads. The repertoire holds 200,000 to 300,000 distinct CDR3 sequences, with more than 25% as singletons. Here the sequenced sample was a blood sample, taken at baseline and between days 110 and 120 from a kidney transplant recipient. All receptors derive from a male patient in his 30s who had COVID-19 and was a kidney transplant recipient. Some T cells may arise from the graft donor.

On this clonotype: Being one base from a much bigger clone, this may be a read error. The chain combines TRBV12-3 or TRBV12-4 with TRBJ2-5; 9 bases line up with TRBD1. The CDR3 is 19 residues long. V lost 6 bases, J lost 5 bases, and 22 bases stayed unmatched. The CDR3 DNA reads TGTGCCAGCAGCCCGGACAGGGGCTGGGTATCGAACCCCCGGGAGACCCAGTACTTC. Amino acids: CASSPDRGWVSNPRETQYF.

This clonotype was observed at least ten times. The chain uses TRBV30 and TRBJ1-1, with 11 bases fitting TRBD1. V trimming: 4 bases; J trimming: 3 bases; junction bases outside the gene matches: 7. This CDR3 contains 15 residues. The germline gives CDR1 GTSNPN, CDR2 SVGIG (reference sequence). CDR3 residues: CAWKDGQGAYTEAFF. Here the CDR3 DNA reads TGTGCCTGGAAGGACGGACAGGGGGCCTACACTGAAGCTTTCTTT.

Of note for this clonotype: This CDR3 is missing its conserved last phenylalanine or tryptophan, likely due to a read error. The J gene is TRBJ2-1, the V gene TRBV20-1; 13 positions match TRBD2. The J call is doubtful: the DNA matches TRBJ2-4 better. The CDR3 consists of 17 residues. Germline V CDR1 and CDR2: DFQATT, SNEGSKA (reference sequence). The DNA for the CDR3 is TGCAGTGCTAGCCAGACTAGCGGGAGGCCCATGGGGGACATTCAGTACCTC. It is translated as CSASQTSGRPMGDIQYL.

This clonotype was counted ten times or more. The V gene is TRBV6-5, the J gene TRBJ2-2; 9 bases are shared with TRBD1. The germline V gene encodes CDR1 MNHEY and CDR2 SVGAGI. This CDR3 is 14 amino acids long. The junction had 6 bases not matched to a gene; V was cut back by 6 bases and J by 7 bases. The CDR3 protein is CASRPTGGLGELFF. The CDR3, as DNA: TGTGCCAGCAGGCCTACAGGGGGCCTCGGGGAGCTGTTTTTT.

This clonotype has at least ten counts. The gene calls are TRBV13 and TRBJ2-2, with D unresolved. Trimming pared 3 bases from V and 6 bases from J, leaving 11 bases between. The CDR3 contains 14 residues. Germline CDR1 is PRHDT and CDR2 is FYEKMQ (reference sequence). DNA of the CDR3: TGTGCCAGCAGCTTGGGTGGTCCGGCCGGGGAGCTGTTTTTT. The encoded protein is CASSLGGPAGELFF.

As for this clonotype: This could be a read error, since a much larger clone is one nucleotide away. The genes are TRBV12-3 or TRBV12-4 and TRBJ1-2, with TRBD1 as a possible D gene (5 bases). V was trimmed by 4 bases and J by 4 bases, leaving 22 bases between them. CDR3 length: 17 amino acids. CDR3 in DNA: TGTGCCAGCAGTTATGACAGCACAGCAGGAAAGACCTATGGCTACACCTTC. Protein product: CASSYDSTAGKTYGYTF.

CDR3 region: CAWSASPGEDTQYF. The DNA for the CDR3 is TGTGCCTGGAGTGCTTCCCCGGGAGAAGATACGCAGTATTTT. The J gene is TRBJ2-3, the V gene TRBV30, with D possibly being TRBD2 (6 bases). Per germline, CDR1 GTSNPN and CDR2 SVGIG (reference sequence). The CDR3 runs to 14 residues. The ends were cut back, 1 base at V and 5 bases at J, with 13 bases in the middle.

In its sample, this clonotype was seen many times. CDR3 in DNA: TGTGCCAGCGGGAGGGGGTCTGGAAACACCATATATTTT. It specifies CASGRGSGNTIYF. The V and J genes are TRBV7-3 and TRBJ1-3, with a tentative D call TRBD1 (6 bases). Germline CDR1 is SGHTA and CDR2 is FQGTGA. There are 13 residues in the CDR3. Trimming cost V 8 bases and J 1 base, with 9 bases left between them. Full variable domain (rest looked up from reference TRBV7-3 and TRBJ1-3): GAGVSQTPSNKVTEKGKYVELRCDPISGHTALYWYRQSLGQGPEFLIYFQGTGAADDSGLPNDRFFAVRPEGSVSTLKIQRTERGDSAVYLCASGRGSGNTIYFGEGSWLTVV.

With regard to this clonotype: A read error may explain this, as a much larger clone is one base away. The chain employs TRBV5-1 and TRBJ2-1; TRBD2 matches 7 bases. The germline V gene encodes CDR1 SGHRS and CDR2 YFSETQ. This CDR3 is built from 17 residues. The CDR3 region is CASLAFMLAEGRNEQLF. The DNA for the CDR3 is TGCGCCAGCTTGGCTTTTATGCTAGCGGAGGGACGCAATGAGCAGCTCTTC. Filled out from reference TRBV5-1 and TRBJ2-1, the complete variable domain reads KAGVTQTPRYLIKTRGQQVTLSCSPISGHRSVSWYQQTPGQGLQFLFEYFSETQRNKGNFPGRFSGRQFSNSRSEMNVSTLELGDSALYLCASLAFMLAEGRNEQLFGPGTRLTVL.

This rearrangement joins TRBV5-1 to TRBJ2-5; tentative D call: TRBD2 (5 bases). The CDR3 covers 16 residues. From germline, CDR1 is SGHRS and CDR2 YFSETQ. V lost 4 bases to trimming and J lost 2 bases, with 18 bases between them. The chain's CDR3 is CASSATNGVLQETQYF. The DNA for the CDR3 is TGCGCCAGCAGCGCGACTAACGGGGTTCTGCAAGAGACCCAGTACTTC.

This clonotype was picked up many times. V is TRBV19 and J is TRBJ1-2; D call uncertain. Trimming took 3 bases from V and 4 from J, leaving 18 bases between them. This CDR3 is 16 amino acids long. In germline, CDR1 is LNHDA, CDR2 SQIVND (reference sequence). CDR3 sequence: CASSIQPQASIYGYTF. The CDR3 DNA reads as TGTGCCAGTAGTATCCAACCTCAGGCGAGTATCTATGGCTACACCTTC.

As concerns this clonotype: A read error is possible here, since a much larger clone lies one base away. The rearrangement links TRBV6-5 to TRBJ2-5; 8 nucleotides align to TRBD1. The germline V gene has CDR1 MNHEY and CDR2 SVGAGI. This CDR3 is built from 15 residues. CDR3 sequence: CACRYTWTGIETQYF. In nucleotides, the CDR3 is TGTGCCTGCAGGTACACGTGGACAGGGATTGAGACCCAGTACTTC.

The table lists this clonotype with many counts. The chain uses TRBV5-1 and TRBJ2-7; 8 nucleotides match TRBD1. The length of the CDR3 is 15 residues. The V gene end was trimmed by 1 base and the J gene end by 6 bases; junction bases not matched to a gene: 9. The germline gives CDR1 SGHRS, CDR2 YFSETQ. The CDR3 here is CASSLRQGKESEQYF. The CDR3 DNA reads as TGCGCCAGCAGCTTGAGACAGGGGAAAGAATCCGAGCAGTACTTC.